This entry is about one T cell receptor beta chain. As handled by the study authors: Amplification of reference gene primers provided the estimated nucleated cell counts. Only in-frame clones appear in the TCRdb table, and some are missing; sequencing was by immunoSEQ multiplex PCR. From that table come the V and J calls and clone size; the DNA was used to work out D and trimming. The data show 80,000 to 95,000 clones, approximately 81% seen once. These data are taken from a study of blood T cell repertoires in COVID-19. Study-wide background: Spain, Italy and the United States supplied samples that represented acute and convalescent COVID-19.

The sequencing input was peripheral blood. The receptor's source is a man aged 80 or over with active or convalescent COVID-19.

This chain's CDR3 is CASSAGLATDTQYF. CDR3 in DNA: TGTGCCAGCAGTGCCGGCCTAGCCACAGATACGCAGTATTTT. The chain has TRBV6-4 and TRBJ2-3; possibly TRBD2 for D (5 bases). The V end lost 4 bases, the J end lost 2 bases, and 10 bases lay between the germline ends. The germline gives CDR1 MRHNA, CDR2 SNTAGT. The CDR3 contains 14 residues.